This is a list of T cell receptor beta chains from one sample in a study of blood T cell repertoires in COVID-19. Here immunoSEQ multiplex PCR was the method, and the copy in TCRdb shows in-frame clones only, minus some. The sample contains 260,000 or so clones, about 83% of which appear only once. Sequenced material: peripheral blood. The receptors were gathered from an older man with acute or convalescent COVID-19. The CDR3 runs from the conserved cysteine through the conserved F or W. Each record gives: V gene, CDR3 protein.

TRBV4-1	CASSPWGPDRGNMNEQFF
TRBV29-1	CSVERGAGARYEQYF
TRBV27	CASSLGTVGYGYTF
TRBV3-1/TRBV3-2	CASSQEGLAEWETQYF
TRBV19	CASSMLGQGNTEAFF
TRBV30	CAWSVPSGSQYF
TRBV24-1	CATSDLLARGLRVQYF
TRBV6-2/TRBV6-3	CASSPGLAPTDTQYF
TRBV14	CASSLGPRETQYF
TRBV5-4	CASSLVGGDRYTF
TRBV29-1	CAFGQGGQETQYF
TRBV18	CASSQQGYEQYF
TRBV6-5	CASSYALAANTGELFF
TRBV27	CASSTGSRPGNEQFF
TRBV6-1	CASSERGRGEKLFF
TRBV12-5	CASGQSNLGVEQFF
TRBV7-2	CASSRRTGANTGELFF
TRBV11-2	CASSPGQLSSYEQYF
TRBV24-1	CATSVVSGGPLKQYF
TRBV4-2	CASSQTTTDTQYF
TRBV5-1	CASSRNPGDTEAFF
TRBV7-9	CASSLAQGNEKLFF
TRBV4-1	CASSQESLAGGPSYNEQFF
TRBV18	CASSTTQGALGYGYTF
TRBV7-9	CASSWTGSRETQYF
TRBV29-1	CSVPRTSGRDTGELFF
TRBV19	CASSIGGQRTGELFF
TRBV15	CATTGTWGAGAKGANVLTF
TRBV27	CASSPRTSGRDYEQYF
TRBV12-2	CASRLAPSGSTDTQYF
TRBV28	CASSLVMRQGAGGYTF
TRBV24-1	CATSPGQGLDEQYF
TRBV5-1	CASSTRTSGLSYEQYF
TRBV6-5	CASSYSNALNYGYTF
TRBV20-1	CSASGSGRNSYEQYF
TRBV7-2	CASSAPPWRTGELFF
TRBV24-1	CATSDGRGLAGFETQYF
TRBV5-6	CASSPGPVGGKGEQFF
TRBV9	CASSVEGGSSYNEQFF
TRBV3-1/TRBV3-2	CASRNLGFQGNYGYTF
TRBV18	CASSPGRREKLFF
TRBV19	CASSSRDRYTDTQYF
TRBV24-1	CATSERRPLRDTQYF
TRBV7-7	CASSTSRGETQYF
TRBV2	CASSFSRTNEKLFF
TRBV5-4	CASSLGSRPTDTQYF
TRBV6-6	CASRGTGNAYTGELFF
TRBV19	CASSIPEGPQHF
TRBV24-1	CATSVGGLGEGTEAFF
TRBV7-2	CASSLLGGQNTGELFF
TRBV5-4	CASHQDRNTEAFF
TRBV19	CASRTGGRSNQPQHF
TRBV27	CASSYRDNSPLHF
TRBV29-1	CSVSGTAFYEQYF
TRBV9	CASSPMSSSYEQYF
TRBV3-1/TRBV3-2	CASSQHPGGSREQYF
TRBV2	CASSEAGGGTEAFF